This T cell receptor (beta chain) was sequenced for a study of CD8 T cells in ankylosing spondylitis. Points from the study as a whole: Enrichment of disease-linked clones was reportedly significant in matched ankylosing spondylitis synovial fluid.

The CDR3 has 18 amino acids. CDR1 and CDR2 from the germline V gene are MNHEY and SMNVEV (reference sequence). V lost 0 bases to trimming and J lost 1 base, with 17 bases between them. This clonotype was recorded many times. Its target is not known. TCRdb called the 5' RACE reads again in MiXCR, with one record for every CDR3 protein. This table holds 200,000 to 250,000 distinct CDR3 sequences, about 10% found once. Sequencing used blood, either unsorted or a sorted T cell fraction (not recorded which). This TCR was sampled from a male donor with ankylosing spondylitis or in good health (not recorded which). The chain uses TRBV27 and TRBJ2-3; tentatively, D is TRBD1 (5 bases). The chain's CDR3 is CASSLSGPITSGTDTQYF. The CDR3 coding sequence is TGTGCCAGCAGTTTATCGGGGCCGATAACCTCCGGCACAGATACGCAGTATTTT.